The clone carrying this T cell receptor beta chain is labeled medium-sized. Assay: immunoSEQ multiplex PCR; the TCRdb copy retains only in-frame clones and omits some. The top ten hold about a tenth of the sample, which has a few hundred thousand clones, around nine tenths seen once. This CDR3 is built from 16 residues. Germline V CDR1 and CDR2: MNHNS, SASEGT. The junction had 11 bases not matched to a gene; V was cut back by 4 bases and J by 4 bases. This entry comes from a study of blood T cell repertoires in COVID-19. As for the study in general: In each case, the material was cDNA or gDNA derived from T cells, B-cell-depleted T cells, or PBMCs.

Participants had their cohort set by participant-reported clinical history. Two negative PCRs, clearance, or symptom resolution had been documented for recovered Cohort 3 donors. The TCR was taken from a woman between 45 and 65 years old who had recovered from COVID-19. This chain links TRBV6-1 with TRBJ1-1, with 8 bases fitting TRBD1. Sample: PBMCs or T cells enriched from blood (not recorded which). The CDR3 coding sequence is TGTGCCAGCAGTGCTCGGGACAGGTCGGTCGGCACTGAAGCTTTCTTT. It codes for CASSARDRSVGTEAFF.